A selection of T cell receptor beta chains follows, all from one sample in a study of OX40 agonist ivuxolimab in advanced cancers. Produced via immunoSEQ multiplex PCR; TCRdb's table is partial and in-frame only. The table lists approximately 66,000 clones, 85% of them singletons. Here the sequenced sample was CD4+ or CD8+ T cells sorted from blood, taken in a trial of the OX40 agonist ivuxolimab. These receptors were taken from an adult with an advanced solid tumor such as melanoma, head and neck, liver or kidney cancer. Each CDR3 is given with its conserved first and last residue. Where a row states a size, it is once, few, many or the class of an expanded clone; other rows omit it.

v_call: TRBV30
clone_size: NA
j_call: TRBJ2-5
cdr3_aa: CAWTVGTSETQYF

v_call: TRBV30
clone_size: few
j_call: TRBJ1-5
cdr3_aa: CAWGQGSNQPQHF

v_call: TRBV27
clone_size: NA
j_call: TRBJ1-2
cdr3_aa: CASSLIAGGLVGYTF

v_call: TRBV5-1
clone_size: NA
j_call: TRBJ2-7
cdr3_aa: CASSLRWQGVDEQYF

v_call: TRBV14
clone_size: NA
j_call: TRBJ1-2
cdr3_aa: CASSQAATGTYTF

v_call: TRBV27
clone_size: NA
j_call: TRBJ1-1
cdr3_aa: CASSPRGATLLNTEAFF

v_call: TRBV7-3
clone_size: NA
j_call: TRBJ1-1
cdr3_aa: CASALIGSLTEAFF

v_call: TRBV7-2
clone_size: NA
j_call: TRBJ1-3
cdr3_aa: CASSSQPLGRGRGNTIYF

v_call: TRBV2
clone_size: once
j_call: TRBJ2-3
cdr3_aa: CASSPLAGRSGTQYF

v_call: TRBV4-1
clone_size: many
j_call: TRBJ2-6
cdr3_aa: CASSHVLTGGRTYGANVLTF

v_call: TRBV7-2
clone_size: NA
j_call: TRBJ2-5
cdr3_aa: CASSLGLAGGETQYF

v_call: TRBV6-6
clone_size: NA
j_call: TRBJ1-4
cdr3_aa: CASSYRLGEKLFF

v_call: TRBV19
clone_size: NA
j_call: TRBJ2-1
cdr3_aa: CASSSPGAVGQFF

v_call: TRBV10-2
clone_size: NA
j_call: TRBJ1-3
cdr3_aa: CASSEQGTTGNTIYF

v_call: TRBV11-3
clone_size: NA
j_call: TRBJ2-6
cdr3_aa: CASSLVSGANVLTF

v_call: TRBV7-9
clone_size: NA
j_call: TRBJ2-1
cdr3_aa: CASSGIGQTIYNEQFF